This passage covers 3 T cell receptor beta chains from one sample sequenced in a study of shared clonotypes between healthy human individuals. Libraries were prepared by immunoSEQ multiplex PCR; TCRdb keeps only in-frame clonotypes and omits some of them. This table holds 1.5 million to 2.5 million clones, about 95% found once. Terminally differentiated effector memory CD45RA+ cells were excluded from the naive CD8 cells, which were CD45RO-negative and positively selected for CCR7. Sequencing was done on a sample of naive CD8+ T cells sorted from blood. These receptors came from a man younger than 30 in good health.

The J gene is TRBJ1-3, the V gene TRBV30; D perhaps matches TRBD1 (5 bases). With 0 bases removed from V and 4 bases from J, the gap between germline ends came to 10 bases. The CDR3 loop spans 14 amino acids. Looked up from germline, CDR1 is GTSNPN and CDR2 is SVGIG (reference sequence). The CDR3 DNA sequence: TGTGCCTGGAGTGTTGGGGCAGGCGGAAACACCATATATTTT. Translation gives CAWSVGAGGNTIYF.

Points on this clone: This same CDR3 is encoded by further DNA sequences in the sample. The rearrangement links TRBV7-2 to TRBJ1-1; no reliable D call. The CDR3 has 13 residues. Trimming took off 5 bases at V and 1 base at J, with 8 bases between the two ends. Per germline, CDR1 SGHTA and CDR2 FQGNSA. CDR3 loop: CASSLTPNTEAFF. In DNA, the CDR3 is TGTGCCAGCAGCCTTACCCCGAACACTGAAGCTTTCTTT.

The chain carries TRBV28 and TRBJ2-1; 10 nucleotides match TRBD2. The CDR3 is made up of 13 amino acids. The trim removed 11 bases at V and 5 bases at J, leaving 6 bases unmatched. The germline CDR1 and CDR2 sequences are MDHEN and SYDVKM. The CDR3: CAGAGLAHNEQFF. The CDR3 coding sequence is TGTGCCGGAGCGGGACTAGCGCACAATGAGCAGTTCTTC.